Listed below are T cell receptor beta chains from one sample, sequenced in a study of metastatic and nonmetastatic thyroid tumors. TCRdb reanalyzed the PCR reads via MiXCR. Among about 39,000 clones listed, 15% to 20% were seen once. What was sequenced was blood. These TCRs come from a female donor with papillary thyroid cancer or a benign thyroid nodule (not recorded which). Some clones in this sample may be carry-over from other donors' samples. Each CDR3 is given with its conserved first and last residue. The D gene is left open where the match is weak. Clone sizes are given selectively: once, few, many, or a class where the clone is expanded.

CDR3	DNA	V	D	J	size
CASSYRQTGELFF	TGTGCCAGCAGCTACCGACAGACCGGGGAGCTGTTTTTT	TRBV12-3/TRBV12-4	-	TRBJ2-2	many
CASSRGAGGINEKLFF	TGTGCCAGCAGTAGGGGCGCCGGGGGGATTAATGAAAAACTGTTTTTT	TRBV28	-	TRBJ1-4	few
CASSPSENQPQHF	TGTGCCAGCTCACCGTCAGAGAATCAGCCCCAGCATTTT	TRBV18	-	TRBJ1-5	many
CTSSPLDSGANFLTF	TGTACCAGCAGTCCCCTCGACTCTGGGGCCAACTTCCTGACTTTC	TRBV28	-	TRBJ2-6	few
CASSGPGTSGETQYF	TGTGCCAGCAGCGGCCCGGGGACGTCGGGTGAGACACAGTACTTC	TRBV11-3	-	TRBJ2-5	-
CASTTAPEVGQPQHF	TGTGCCAGCACCACAGCCCCCGAGGTGGGTCAGCCCCAGCATTTT	TRBV6-2/TRBV6-3	-	TRBJ1-5	-
CASSFTGVGNTIYF	TGTGCCAGCAGCTTCACAGGGGTCGGAAACACCATATATTTT	TRBV6-1	TRBD1	TRBJ1-3	few
CASTSLARRPDCEKLFF	TGTGCCAGTACCAGTTTGGCGCGACGTCCCGACTGTGAAAAACTGTTTTTT	TRBV19	-	TRBJ1-4	-
CASSLVGSWRRWETDTQYF	TGCGCCAGCAGCTTGGTAGGGTCATGGCGTCGGTGGGAAACAGATACGCAGTATTTT	TRBV5-1	-	TRBJ2-3	many
CASSEAYGMEYEQYF	TGTGCCAGCAGTGAAGCTTACGGCATGGAATACGAGCAGTACTTC	TRBV6-1	-	TRBJ2-7	-
CASSLRGDTGELFF	TGTGCCAGCAGCCTAAGGGGAGACACCGGGGAGCTGTTTTTT	TRBV12-3/TRBV12-4	-	TRBJ2-2	many
CASSPDRGTLNEQFF	TGTGCCAGCAGTCCTGACAGGGGGACATTAAATGAGCAGTTCTTC	TRBV7-3	TRBD1	TRBJ2-1	many
CASSGQWETQYF	TGTGCCAGCAGCGGACAGTGGGAGACCCAGTACTTC	TRBV7-9	-	TRBJ2-5	many
CANLAPHHNEQFF	TGTGCTAATTTAGCGCCCCATCACAATGAGCAGTTCTTC	TRBV27	-	TRBJ2-1	many
CAISESLAGYEQYF	TGTGCCATCAGTGAGTCCTTAGCGGGCTACGAGCAGTACTTC	TRBV10-3	TRBD2	TRBJ2-7	many
CASSLPGDYNEQFF	TGTGCCAGCAGCCTACCGGGAGACTACAATGAGCAGTTCTTC	TRBV28	-	TRBJ2-1	many
CASRPVANYGYTF	TGTGCCAGCAGGCCGGTAGCTAACTATGGCTACACCTTC	TRBV28	-	TRBJ1-2	many
CASSLAGDTGELLF	TGTGCCAGCAGCTTAGCGGGAGACACCGGGGAGCTGCTTTTT	TRBV11-3	-	TRBJ2-2	many
CASSLWLAGDGYTF	TGTGCCAGCAGCTTATGGTTGGCAGGCGATGGCTACACCTTC	TRBV7-9	-	TRBJ1-2	-
CASSLWASDLPYEQYF	TGTGCCAGCAGTTTATGGGCCAGCGATCTTCCCTACGAGCAGTACTTC	TRBV27	-	TRBJ2-7	many
CASSQGSGNTIYF	TGTGCCAGCAGCCAGGGCTCTGGAAACACCATATATTTT	TRBV7-9	-	TRBJ1-3	many
CASSPTRGTREQYF	TGTGCCAGCAGCCCCACGAGGGGAACTCGGGAGCAGTACTTC	TRBV11-3	-	TRBJ2-7	-
CASSDRDGYGYTF	TGTGCCAGCAGTGACCGGGACGGCTATGGCTACACCTTC	TRBV6-1	-	TRBJ1-2	many
CASSLDSAYEQYF	TGTGCCAGCAGCTTAGACAGCGCCTACGAGCAGTACTTC	TRBV7-2	-	TRBJ2-7	once